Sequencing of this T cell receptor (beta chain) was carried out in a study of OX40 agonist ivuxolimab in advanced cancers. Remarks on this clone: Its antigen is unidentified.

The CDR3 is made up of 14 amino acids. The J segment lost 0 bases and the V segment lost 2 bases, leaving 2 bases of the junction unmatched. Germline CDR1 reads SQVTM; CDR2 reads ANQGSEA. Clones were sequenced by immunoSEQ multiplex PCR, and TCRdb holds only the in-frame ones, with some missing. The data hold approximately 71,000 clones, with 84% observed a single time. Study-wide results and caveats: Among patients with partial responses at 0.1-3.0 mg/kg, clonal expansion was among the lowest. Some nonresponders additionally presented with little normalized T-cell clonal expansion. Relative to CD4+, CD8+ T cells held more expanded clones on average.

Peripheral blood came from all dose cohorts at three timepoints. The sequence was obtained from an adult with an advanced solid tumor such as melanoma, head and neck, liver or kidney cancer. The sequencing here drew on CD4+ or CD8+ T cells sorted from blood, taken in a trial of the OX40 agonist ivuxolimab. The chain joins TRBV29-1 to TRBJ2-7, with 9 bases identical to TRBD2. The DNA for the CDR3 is TGCAGCGTTGAACTAGCGGGACGCTCCTACGAGCAGTACTTC. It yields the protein CSVELAGRSYEQYF.